This TCR beta chain was captured by sequencing in a study of T cell clonality in common variable immunodeficiency. Here immunoSEQ multiplex PCR was the method, and the copy in TCRdb shows in-frame clones only, minus some. The repertoire shows fewer than 70,000 clones, none seen only once; the top ten take over 1.5%. This clone has a count of ten or more. Its antigen is unknown. The CDR3 end lies 3 residues beyond the end of the read and is filled in from the germline J gene. This CDR3 is built from 16 residues. Germline V gene sequence: CDR1 GTSNPN, CDR2 SVGIG (reference sequence). The junction had 9 bases not matched to a gene; V was cut back by 3 bases and J by 2 bases. Blood samples were heparinized, 5 to 8 ml per donor. Regarding the study as a whole: What drives increased CVID clonality needs T cell subpopulation sequencing. CVID subjects shared fewer TCRbeta clones than healthy controls did.

This clonotype was sampled from a person aged 18-69 years in good health. The source material was peripheral blood mononuclear cells. The chain is built from TRBV30 and TRBJ2-1; TRBD2 matches at 8 bases. The CDR3 is CAWSLERELTYNEQFF. The sequenced CDR3 bases are TGTGCCTGGAGCCTCGAGCGGGAGTTGACCTACAATGAG.